The source of this T cell receptor (beta chain) is a study of T cell changes during pregnancy in multiple sclerosis. The data were produced by immunoSEQ multiplex PCR, yet TCRdb's version contains in-frame clones alone and is incomplete. Among around 55,000 clones listed, 85% to 95% were seen once. This CDR3 contains 13 residues. Germline V gene sequence: CDR1 MNHNS, CDR2 SASEGT. The V gene lost 6 bases and the J gene lost 6 bases, with 12 bases spanning the gap. The sample was CD8+ T cells from peripheral blood mononuclear cells, taken in the third trimester of pregnancy. The source of this sequence is a female donor with multiple sclerosis, enrolled in a pregnancy study. The gene calls are TRBV6-1 and TRBJ2-1, with a tentative D call TRBD2 (6 bases). CDR3 residues: CASRLVGGNEQFF. CDR3 nucleotide sequence: TGTGCCAGCAGATTAGTCGGGGGCAATGAGCAGTTCTTC.